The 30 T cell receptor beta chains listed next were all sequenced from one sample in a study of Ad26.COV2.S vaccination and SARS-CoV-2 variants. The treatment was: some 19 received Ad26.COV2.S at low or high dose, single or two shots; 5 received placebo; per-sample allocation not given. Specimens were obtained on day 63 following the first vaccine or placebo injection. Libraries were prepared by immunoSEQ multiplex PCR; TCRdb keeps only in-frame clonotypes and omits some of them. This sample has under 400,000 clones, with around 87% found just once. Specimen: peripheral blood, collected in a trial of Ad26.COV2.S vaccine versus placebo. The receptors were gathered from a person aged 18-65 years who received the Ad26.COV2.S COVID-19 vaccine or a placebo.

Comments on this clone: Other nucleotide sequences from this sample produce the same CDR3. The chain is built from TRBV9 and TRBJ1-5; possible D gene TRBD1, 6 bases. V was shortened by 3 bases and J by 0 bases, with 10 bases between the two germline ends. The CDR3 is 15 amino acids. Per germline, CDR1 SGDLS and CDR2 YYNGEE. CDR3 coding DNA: TGTGCCAGCAGCGCCGGACAGAATAGCAATCAGCCCCAGCATTTT. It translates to CASSAGQNSNQPQHF.

The CDR3 DNA sequence: TGTGCCAGCTCCGGGACTAGCGCCTACAATGAGCAGTTCTTC. This encodes CASSGTSAYNEQFF. The rearrangement joins TRBV6-5 to TRBJ2-1, with 10 bases that match TRBD2. V dropped 8 bases and J dropped 2; count of bases not matched to a gene: 3. This CDR3 has 14 amino acids. Germline CDR1 MNHEY, CDR2 SVGAGI.

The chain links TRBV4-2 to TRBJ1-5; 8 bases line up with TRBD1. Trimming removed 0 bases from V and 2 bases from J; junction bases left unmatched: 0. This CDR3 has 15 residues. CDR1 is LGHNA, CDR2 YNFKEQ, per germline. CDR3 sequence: CASSQEDRGNQPQHF. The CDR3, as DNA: TGTGCCAGCAGCCAAGAGGACAGGGGCAATCAGCCCCAGCATTTT.

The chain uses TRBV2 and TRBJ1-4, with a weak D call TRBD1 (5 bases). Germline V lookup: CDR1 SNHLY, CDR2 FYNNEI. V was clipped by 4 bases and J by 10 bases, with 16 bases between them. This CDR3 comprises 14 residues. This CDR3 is CASSAGREVGKLFF. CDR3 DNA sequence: TGTGCCAGCAGTGCTGGCAGGGAAGTTGGAAAACTGTTTTTT.

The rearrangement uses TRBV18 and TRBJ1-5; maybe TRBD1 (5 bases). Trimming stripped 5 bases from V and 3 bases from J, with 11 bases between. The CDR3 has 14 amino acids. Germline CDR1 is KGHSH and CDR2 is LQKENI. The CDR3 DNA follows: TGTGCCAGCTCAGACAGAGCCGACAATCAGCCCCAGCATTTT. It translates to CASSDRADNQPQHF.

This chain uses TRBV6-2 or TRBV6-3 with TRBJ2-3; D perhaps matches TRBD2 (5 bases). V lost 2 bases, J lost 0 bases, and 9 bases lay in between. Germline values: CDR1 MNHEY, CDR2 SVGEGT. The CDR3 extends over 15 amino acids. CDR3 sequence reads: CASSYGERSTDTQYF. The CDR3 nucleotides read TGTGCCAGCAGTTACGGGGAGAGAAGCACAGATACGCAGTATTTT.

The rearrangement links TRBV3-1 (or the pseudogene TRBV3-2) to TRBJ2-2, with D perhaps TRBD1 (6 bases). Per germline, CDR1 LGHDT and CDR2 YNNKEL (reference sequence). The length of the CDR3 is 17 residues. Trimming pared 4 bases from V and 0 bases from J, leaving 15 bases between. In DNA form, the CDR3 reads TGTGCCAGCAGCCGGGGGCCAGGGATAGCGAACACCGGGGAGCTGTTTTTT. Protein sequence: CASSRGPGIANTGELFF.

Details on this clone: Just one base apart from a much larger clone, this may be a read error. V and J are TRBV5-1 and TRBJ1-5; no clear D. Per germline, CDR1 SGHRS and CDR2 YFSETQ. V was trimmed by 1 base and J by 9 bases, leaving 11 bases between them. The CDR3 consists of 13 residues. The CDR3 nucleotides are TGCGCCAGCAGCTTGCCGGGGAAGGGGCCCCAGCATTTT. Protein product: CASSLPGKGPQHF.

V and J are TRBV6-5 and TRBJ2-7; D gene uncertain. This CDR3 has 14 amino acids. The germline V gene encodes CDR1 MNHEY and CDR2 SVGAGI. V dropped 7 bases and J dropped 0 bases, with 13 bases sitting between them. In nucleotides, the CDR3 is TGTGCCAGCACTACCTCAATCGGCTCCTACGAGCAGTACTTC. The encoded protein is CASTTSIGSYEQYF.

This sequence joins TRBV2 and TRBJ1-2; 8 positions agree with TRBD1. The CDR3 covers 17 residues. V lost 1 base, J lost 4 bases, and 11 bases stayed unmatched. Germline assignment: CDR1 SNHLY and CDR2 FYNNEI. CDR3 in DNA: TGTGCCAGCAGTGAAGATCGAGGACAGGGAACAGGCTATGGCTACACCTTC. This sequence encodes CASSEDRGQGTGYGYTF.

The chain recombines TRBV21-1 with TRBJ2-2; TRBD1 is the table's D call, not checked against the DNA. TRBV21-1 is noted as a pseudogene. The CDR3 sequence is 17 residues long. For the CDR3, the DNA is TGTGCCAGCAGCAAAGGAAGGGGAAACTCGAACACCGGGGAGCTGTTTTTT. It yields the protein CASSKGRGNSNTGELFF.

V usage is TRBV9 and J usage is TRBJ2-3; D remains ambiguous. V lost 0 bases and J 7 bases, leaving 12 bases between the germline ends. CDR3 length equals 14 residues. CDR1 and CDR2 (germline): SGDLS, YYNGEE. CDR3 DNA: TGTGCCAGCAGCGTAGACCCAAAGGGAAATACGCAGTATTTT. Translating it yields CASSVDPKGNTQYF.

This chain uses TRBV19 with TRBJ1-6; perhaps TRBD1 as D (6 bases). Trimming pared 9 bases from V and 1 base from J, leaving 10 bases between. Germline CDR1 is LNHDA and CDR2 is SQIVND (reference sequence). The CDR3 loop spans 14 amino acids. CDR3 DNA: TGTGCCAGCATGGACAGTTCCTATAATTCACCCCTCCACTTT. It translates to CASMDSSYNSPLHF.

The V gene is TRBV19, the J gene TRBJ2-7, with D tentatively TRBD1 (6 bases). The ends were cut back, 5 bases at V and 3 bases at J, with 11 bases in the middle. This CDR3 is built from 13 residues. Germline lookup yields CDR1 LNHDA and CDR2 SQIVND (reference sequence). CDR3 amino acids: CASSPTGYYEQYF. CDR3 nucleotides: TGTGCCAGTAGTCCGACAGGTTACTACGAGCAGTACTTC.

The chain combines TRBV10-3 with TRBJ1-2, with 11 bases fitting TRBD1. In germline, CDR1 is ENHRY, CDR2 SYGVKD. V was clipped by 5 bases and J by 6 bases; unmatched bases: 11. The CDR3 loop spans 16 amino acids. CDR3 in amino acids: CAISRTGGEGGDGYTF. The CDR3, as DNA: TGTGCCATCAGTCGGACAGGGGGCGAGGGTGGGGATGGCTACACCTTC.

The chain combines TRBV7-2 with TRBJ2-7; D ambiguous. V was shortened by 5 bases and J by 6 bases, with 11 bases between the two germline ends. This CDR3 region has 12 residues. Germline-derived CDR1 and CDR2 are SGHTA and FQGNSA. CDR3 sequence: CASSKANAEQYF. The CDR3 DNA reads TGTGCCAGCAGCAAAGCTAACGCCGAGCAGTACTTC.

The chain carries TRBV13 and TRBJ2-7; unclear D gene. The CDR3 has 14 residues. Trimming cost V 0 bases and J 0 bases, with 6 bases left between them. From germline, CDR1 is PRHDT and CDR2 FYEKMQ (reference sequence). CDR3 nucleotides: TGTGCCAGCAGCTTAGGCGGTAGCTCCTACGAGCAGTACTTC. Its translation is CASSLGGSSYEQYF.

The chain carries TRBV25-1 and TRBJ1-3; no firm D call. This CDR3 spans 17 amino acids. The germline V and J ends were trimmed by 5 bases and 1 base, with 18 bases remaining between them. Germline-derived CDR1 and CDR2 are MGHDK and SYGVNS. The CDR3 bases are TGTGCCAGCAGTCCCCTGGTACAAGAAGATTCTGGAAACACCATATATTTT. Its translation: CASSPLVQEDSGNTIYF.

The CDR3 reads CASSRGTGGGGNTIYF. The CDR3 DNA sequence: TGCGCCAGCAGCCGAGGGACAGGGGGCGGAGGAAACACCATATATTTT. This sequence joins TRBV4-1 and TRBJ1-3; 12 positions match TRBD1. The V gene's germline CDR1 is MGHRA and CDR2 YSYEKL. Trimming at V came to 4 bases and at J to 4 bases, leaving 5 bases not matched to a gene. The CDR3 length is 16 residues.

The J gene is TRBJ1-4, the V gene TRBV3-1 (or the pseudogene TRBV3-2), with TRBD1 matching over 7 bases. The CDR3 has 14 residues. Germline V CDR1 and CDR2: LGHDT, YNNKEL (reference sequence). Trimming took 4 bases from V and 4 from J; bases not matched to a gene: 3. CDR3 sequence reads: CASSRGTVNEKLFF. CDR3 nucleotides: TGTGCCAGCAGCCGGGGGACAGTTAATGAAAAACTGTTTTTT.

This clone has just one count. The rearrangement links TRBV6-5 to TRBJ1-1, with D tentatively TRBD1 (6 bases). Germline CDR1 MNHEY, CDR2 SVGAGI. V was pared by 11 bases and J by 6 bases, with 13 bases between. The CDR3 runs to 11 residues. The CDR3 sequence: CAGNRAPEAFF. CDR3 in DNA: TGTGCCGGCAACAGGGCCCCTGAAGCTTTCTTT.

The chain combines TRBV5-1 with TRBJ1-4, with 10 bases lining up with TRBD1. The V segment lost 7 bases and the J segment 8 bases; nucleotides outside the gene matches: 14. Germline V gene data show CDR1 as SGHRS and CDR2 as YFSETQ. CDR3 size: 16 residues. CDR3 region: CASSGTGAPAQEKLFF. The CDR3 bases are TGCGCCAGCTCCGGGACAGGGGCACCCGCTCAGGAAAAACTGTTTTTT. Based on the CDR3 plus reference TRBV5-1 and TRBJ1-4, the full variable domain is KAGVTQTPRYLIKTRGQQVTLSCSPISGHRSVSWYQQTPGQGLQFLFEYFSETQRNKGNFPGRFSGRQFSNSRSEMNVSTLELGDSALYLCASSGTGAPAQEKLFFGSGTQLSVL.

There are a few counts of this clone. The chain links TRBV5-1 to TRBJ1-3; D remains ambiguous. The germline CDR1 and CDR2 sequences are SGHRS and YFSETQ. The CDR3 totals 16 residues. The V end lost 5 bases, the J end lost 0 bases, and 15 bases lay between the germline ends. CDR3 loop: CASSPPGPNSGNTIYF. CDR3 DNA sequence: TGCGCCAGCAGTCCTCCCGGACCGAACTCTGGAAACACCATATATTTT.

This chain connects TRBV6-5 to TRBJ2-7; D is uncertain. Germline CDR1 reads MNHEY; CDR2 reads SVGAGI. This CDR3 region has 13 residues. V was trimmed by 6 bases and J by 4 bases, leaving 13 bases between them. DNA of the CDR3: TGTGCCAGCAGCCCCCCGGACGGATACGAGCAGTACTTC. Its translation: CASSPPDGYEQYF.

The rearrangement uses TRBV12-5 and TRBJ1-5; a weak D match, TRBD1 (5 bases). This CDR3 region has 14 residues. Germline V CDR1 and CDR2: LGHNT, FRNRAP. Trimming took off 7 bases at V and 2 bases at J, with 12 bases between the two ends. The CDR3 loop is CASAQTGGNQPQHF. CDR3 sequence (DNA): TGTGCTAGTGCCCAGACGGGGGGCAATCAGCCCCAGCATTTT.

CDR3 in amino acids: CASSFFPTGNTEAFF. CDR3 DNA sequence: TGTGCCAGCAGCTTTTTTCCGACAGGAAACACTGAAGCTTTCTTT. This rearrangement joins TRBV11-2 to TRBJ1-1; weak D call: TRBD1 (6 bases). Trimming shortened V by 3 bases and J by 2 bases, and 13 bases separated the two germline ends. This CDR3 has 15 residues. Germline CDR1 and CDR2: SGHAT and FQNNGV.

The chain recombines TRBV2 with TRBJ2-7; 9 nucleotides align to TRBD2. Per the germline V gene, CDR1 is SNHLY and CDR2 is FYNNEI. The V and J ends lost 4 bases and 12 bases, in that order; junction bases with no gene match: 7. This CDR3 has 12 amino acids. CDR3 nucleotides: TGTGCCAGCAGTGGAGGACTAGCGATTCCGTACTTC. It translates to CASSGGLAIPYF.

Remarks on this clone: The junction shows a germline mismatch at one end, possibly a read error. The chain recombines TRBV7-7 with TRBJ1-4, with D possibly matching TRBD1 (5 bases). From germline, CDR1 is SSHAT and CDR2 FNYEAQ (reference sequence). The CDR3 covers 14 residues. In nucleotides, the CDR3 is TGTGCTAGCAGCTCGGGCGGGGCGGATGAAAAACTGTTTTTT. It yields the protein CASSSGGADEKLFF. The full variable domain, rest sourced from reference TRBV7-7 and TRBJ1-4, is GAGVSQSPRYKVTKRGQDVTLRCDPISSHATLYWYQQALGQGPEFLTYFNYEAQPDKSGLPSDRFSAERPEGSISTLTIQRTEQRDSAMYRCASSSGGADEKLFFGSGTQLSVL.

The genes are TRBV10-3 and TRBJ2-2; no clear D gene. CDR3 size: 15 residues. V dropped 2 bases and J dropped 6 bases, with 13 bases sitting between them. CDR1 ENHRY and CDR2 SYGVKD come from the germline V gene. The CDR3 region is CAISEATQGAGELFF. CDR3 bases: TGTGCCATCAGTGAGGCGACCCAAGGCGCCGGGGAGCTGTTTTTT.

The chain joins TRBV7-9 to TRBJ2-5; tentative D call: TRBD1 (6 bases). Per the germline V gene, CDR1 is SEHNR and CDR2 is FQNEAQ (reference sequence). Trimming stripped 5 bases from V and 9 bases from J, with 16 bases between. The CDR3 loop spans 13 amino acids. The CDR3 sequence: CASSTPGQRAQYF. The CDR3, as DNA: TGTGCCAGCAGCACGCCCGGACAGAGGGCCCAGTACTTC.